These 4 T cell receptor beta chains came from one sample sequenced in a study of blood T cell repertoires in COVID-19. The repertoire was sequenced with immunoSEQ multiplex PCR; TCRdb's copy has only in-frame clones and lacks some. Of approximately 83,000 clones detected, around four fifths appear once; the ten largest clones hold around 3.1%. Sequencing used peripheral blood. The receptors shown here come from a man aged 45-60 years with acute or convalescent COVID-19.

This chain uses TRBV28 with TRBJ2-5; 11 bases fit TRBD1. The CDR3 has 17 residues. Losses at the gene ends were 7 bases for V and 5 bases for J; bases not matched to a gene: 15. Germline V gives CDR1 MDHEN, CDR2 SYDVKM. The CDR3 nucleotides are TGTGCCAGCACCCCTAGTGCTGGACAGGGGGCTCGGGAGACCCAGTACTTC. Translating gives CASTPSAGQGARETQYF.

The J gene is TRBJ2-2, the V gene TRBV4-1; the D gene is possibly TRBD1 (5 bases). The CDR3 has 14 amino acids. Trimming cost V 4 bases and J 7 bases, with 13 bases left between them. Germline V gene lookup returns CDR1 MGHRA and CDR2 YSYEKL. The CDR3: CASSPVGAGGELFF. DNA for the CDR3: TGCGCCAGCAGCCCCGTAGGGGCTGGCGGGGAGCTGTTTTTT.

This chain joins TRBV18 and TRBJ1-5; perhaps TRBD1 as D (5 bases). The CDR3 has 15 amino acids. CDR1 and CDR2 from the germline V gene are KGHSH and LQKENI. With 3 bases removed from V and 3 bases from J, the gap between germline ends came to 12 bases. The CDR3 DNA is TGTGCCAGCTCACCGGGCAGGGAGGACAATCAGCCCCAGCATTTT. Its protein is CASSPGREDNQPQHF. The complete variable domain, with remaining parts taken from reference TRBV18 and TRBJ1-5, reads NAGVMQNPRHLVRRRGQEARLRCSPMKGHSHVYWYRQLPEEGLKFMVYLQKENIIDESGMPKERFSAEFPKEGPSILRIQQVVRGDSAAYFCASSPGREDNQPQHFGDGTRLSIL.

The table lists this clone with a few counts. This chain connects TRBV4-3 to TRBJ1-1; the D gene is possibly TRBD1 (6 bases). Trimming removed 4 bases from V and 6 bases from J, with 9 bases in between. The CDR3 runs to 12 residues. Germline V gene data show CDR1 as LGHNA and CDR2 as YSLEER. CDR3 nucleotide sequence: TGCGCCAGCAGCCTAGCAGGGGCTGAAGCTTTCTTT. Its translation: CASSLAGAEAFF.